This is a list of T cell receptor beta chains from one sample in a study of blood T cell repertoires in COVID-19. Assay used: immunoSEQ multiplex PCR; TCRdb lists only in-frame clones, some missing. The table lists 100,000 or so clones, about 85% of them singletons, with about 1.8% in the top ten. Sequenced: peripheral blood. These receptors were collected from a woman in her sixties or seventies with active or convalescent COVID-19. Both conserved end residues are part of each CDR3. A D gene is named only where the DNA matches it firmly. Some rows have no size entry. The others give once, few or many, or a class for an expanded clone.

V	D	J	size	DNA	CDR3
TRBV5-5	TRBD2	TRBJ2-1	.	TGTGCCAGCAGCCGCGGGACTAGTAGCAATGAGCAGTTCTTC	CASSRGTSSNEQFF
TRBV18	TRBD2	TRBJ2-5	few	TGTGCCAGCTCACCCGGACTAGCGGGGGAAGAGACCCAGTACTTC	CASSPGLAGEETQYF
TRBV10-3	.	TRBJ2-7	few	TGTGCCATCAGTGAGTCGTCAGGGTCCTACGAGCAGTACTTC	CAISESSGSYEQYF
TRBV10-2	.	TRBJ1-6	.	TGCGCCAGCAGTGAGTCGAATTGGCAGGCGTCACCCCTCCACTTT	CASSESNWQASPLHF
TRBV4-2	.	TRBJ1-1	.	TGTGCCAGCAGCCAAGCCTCCGGGACTATTCCCACTGAAGCTTTCTTT	CASSQASGTIPTEAFF
TRBV19	TRBD1	TRBJ2-7	.	TGTGCCAGTAGTACACAACAGGGGGCGAAATACGAGCAGTACTTC	CASSTQQGAKYEQYF
TRBV7-2	TRBD1	TRBJ1-4	once	TGTGCCAGCAGTGACAGGGGGCGCGTGGGTGAAAAACTGTTTTTT	CASSDRGRVGEKLFF
TRBV2	TRBD2	TRBJ2-3	.	TGTGCCAGCACCCCCCTGGTGGCGGGGGGGCCGACAGATACGCAGTATTTT	CASTPLVAGGPTDTQYF
TRBV11-2	TRBD1	TRBJ2-3	.	TGTGCCAGCAGCGACAGGGGGGGTTCCTATACGCAGTATTTT	CASSDRGGSYTQYF
TRBV28	TRBD1	TRBJ1-2	.	TGTGCCAGCAGATCTGGGACAGCGTGGTATGGCTACACCTTC	CASRSGTAWYGYTF
TRBV7-2	.	TRBJ2-7	.	TGTGCCAGCACCCTCCCCTTAGCACCCGGTTCGAACGAGCAGTACTTC	CASTLPLAPGSNEQYF
TRBV19	TRBD1	TRBJ1-1	.	TGTGCCAGTAGTATTGGACCAGGGGGTCGGGGCATAAACACTGAAGCTTTCTTT	CASSIGPGGRGINTEAFF
TRBV20-1	TRBD1	TRBJ1-3	.	TGCAGTGCTAGTGCAGTACAGGGGACTGGAAACACCATATATTTT	CSASAVQGTGNTIYF
TRBV6-2/TRBV6-3	TRBD1	TRBJ1-5	.	TGTGCCAGCAGTTACCAACCAGGGACAGGGGGCGGATTTGGCAATCAGCCCCAGCATTTT	CASSYQPGTGGGFGNQPQHF
TRBV5-1	.	TRBJ1-2	few	TGCGCCAGCAGCTTGGGGACAGTTTACGATGGCTACACCTTC	CASSLGTVYDGYTF
TRBV28	TRBD2	TRBJ2-3	once	TGTGCCAGCACCCTAGGGGGACTAGCGGGAGGGAAGAATACGCAGTATTTT	CASTLGGLAGGKNTQYF
TRBV15	.	TRBJ1-2	.	TGTGCCACCAGCAACAGGTACCAGGTCTATGGCTACACCTTC	CATSNRYQVYGYTF
TRBV5-1	.	TRBJ1-1	.	TGCGCCAGCAGCTTGGTACAGGGAGACACTGAAGCTTTCTTT	CASSLVQGDTEAFF
TRBV7-9	TRBD1	TRBJ1-4	once	TGTGCCAGCAGCTTAGGGACAGGGTATGAAAAACTGTTTTTT	CASSLGTGYEKLFF
TRBV5-1	.	TRBJ2-1	.	TGCGCCAGCAGCTTGTCCCCGGGCTCCTACAATGAGCAGTTCTTC	CASSLSPGSYNEQFF
TRBV11-2	.	TRBJ2-1	.	TGTGCCAGCAGCCAGCCCCCCGAGGCCAATGAGCAGTTCTTC	CASSQPPEANEQFF
TRBV18	.	TRBJ2-1	.	TGTGCCAGCTCACCATTCGGGGGATCCTACAATGAGCAGTTCTTC	CASSPFGGSYNEQFF
TRBV5-5	.	TRBJ2-1	.	TGTGCCAGCATTTGGCACAGCAATGAGCAGTTCTTC	CASIWHSNEQFF
TRBV25-1	TRBD1	TRBJ2-7	.	TGTGCCAGCAGTGAAACAAAAGGACAGGGCTACGAGCAGTACTTC	CASSETKGQGYEQYF
TRBV3-1/TRBV3-2	.	TRBJ2-5	few	TGTGCCAGCAGCCAAGGCACCCCGCACAGGGCCAAAGAGACCCAGTACTTC	CASSQGTPHRAKETQYF
TRBV10-3	.	TRBJ1-2	once	TGTGCCATCAGTGCAGGGGACTATGGCTACACCTTC	CAISAGDYGYTF
TRBV12-3/TRBV12-4	.	TRBJ2-7	.	TGTGCCAGCAGGTATTACGAGCAGTACTTC	CASRYYEQYF
TRBV15	TRBD2	TRBJ2-5	.	TGTGCCACCAGCCAGGGTAGCGGGGGACAAGAGACCCAGTACTTC	CATSQGSGGQETQYF
TRBV5-8	TRBD1	TRBJ2-5	.	TGTGCCAGCAGCCTAGGGGGCGATTACCAAGAGACCCAGTACTTC	CASSLGGDYQETQYF
TRBV11-2	TRBD1	TRBJ1-1	.	TGTGCCAGCAGCTCACAGGGGGGCACTGAAGCTTTCTTT	CASSSQGGTEAFF
TRBV18	TRBD2	TRBJ2-3	.	TGTGCCAGCTCAAGTGGGACTAGCGGGGGATTTTCAGATACGCAGTATTTT	CASSSGTSGGFSDTQYF
TRBV5-1	.	TRBJ1-5	.	TGCGCCAGCAGCCCAGACGGGATTAATCAGCCCCAGCATTTT	CASSPDGINQPQHF
TRBV7-9	.	TRBJ2-7	.	TGTGCCAGCAGCTTAGGGGGGGAGTCCTACGAGCAGTACTTC	CASSLGGESYEQYF
TRBV6-5	TRBD1	TRBJ2-3	.	TGTGCCAGCAGGGGGGGACAGGTGATCACAGATACGCAGTATTTT	CASRGGQVITDTQYF
TRBV6-5	.	TRBJ1-5	.	TGTGCCAGCAGCCAGGGTTCTAAGGGCAATCAGCCCCAGCATTTT	CASSQGSKGNQPQHF
TRBV9	.	TRBJ2-1	.	TGTGCCAGCAGCTTCTCATCCGGGACTCCATGGGATGAGCAGTTCTTC	CASSFSSGTPWDEQFF
TRBV7-8	TRBD1	TRBJ1-4	once	TGTGCCAGCAGCTGGGACAGGGGGCTTGAAAAACTGTTTTTT	CASSWDRGLEKLFF
TRBV6-2/TRBV6-3	TRBD2	TRBJ2-7	.	TGTGCCAGCAGCCCCGGGGTAGCGGGATTCTCCTACGAGCAGTACTTC	CASSPGVAGFSYEQYF
TRBV7-2	TRBD1	TRBJ1-2	.	TGTGCCAGCACCCACGCGCCGGGACAGGGAAACTATGGCTACACCTTC	CASTHAPGQGNYGYTF
TRBV3-1/TRBV3-2	.	TRBJ1-2	.	TGTGCCAGCAGCCAAGGAACCGGGGGTCACTATGGCTACACCTTC	CASSQGTGGHYGYTF
TRBV28	.	TRBJ2-4	.	TGTGCCAGCAGTCCATCCCGAGGAGTCAAAAACATTCAGTACTTC	CASSPSRGVKNIQYF
TRBV7-9	.	TRBJ1-4	.	TGTGCCAGCAGCTTTCAGGGATCTTTCGAAAAACTGTTTTTT	CASSFQGSFEKLFF
TRBV27	TRBD2	TRBJ2-7	.	TGTGCCAGCAGTTTAGGCAAAGGCGGGAGAGTCTACGAGCAGTACTTC	CASSLGKGGRVYEQYF
TRBV5-1	.	TRBJ2-5	.	TGCGCCAGCAGCCCCGACAGGGAGACCCAGTACTTC	CASSPDRETQYF
TRBV3-1/TRBV3-2	TRBD2	TRBJ2-3	.	TGTGCCAGCAGCCGGATAGCGGGAGGGATCACAGATACGCAGTATTTT	CASSRIAGGITDTQYF
TRBV28	.	TRBJ1-4	once	TGTGCCAGCAGCCTAATTTTACGGAATGAAAAACTGTTTTTT	CASSLILRNEKLFF
TRBV30	.	TRBJ2-3	.	TGTGCCTGGAGTGTCCTAGCTGCAGATACGCAGTATTTT	CAWSVLAADTQYF
TRBV7-9	TRBD2	TRBJ2-3	.	TGTGCCAGCAGCCCGAAAGGCGGGAGGACAGATACGCAGTATTTT	CASSPKGGRTDTQYF
TRBV4-1	.	TRBJ1-3	once	TGCGCCAGCAGCCAAGTTGTGGGCACCTCTGGAAACACCATATATTTT	CASSQVVGTSGNTIYF
TRBV5-8	TRBD2	TRBJ2-5	once	TGTGCCAGCAGCTATGGGACTAGCGGGGGGGCCCAAGAGACCCAGTACTTC	CASSYGTSGGAQETQYF
TRBV9	TRBD2	TRBJ2-7	.	TGTGCCAGCAGCGTACTCCTAGCGGGATGGGACGAGCAGTACTTC	CASSVLLAGWDEQYF